The 17 T cell receptor beta chains below were found in one sample sequenced in a study of cytomegalovirus exposure and HLA in healthy donors. A multiplex PCR was run with 60 Vbeta primers and 13 Jbeta primers. Clones were read by immunoSEQ multiplex PCR, and TCRdb kept only the in-frame ones, dropping some. The sample lists about 190,000 clones, 60% to 85% occurring once. Sequenced input: PBMCs. These receptors originate from a woman under 30 in good health and CMV-seronegative.

In this sample, this clone turned up a few times. The chain joins TRBV6-5 to TRBJ1-1, with TRBD1 identical over 7 bases. This CDR3 comprises 14 residues. CDR1 is MNHEY, CDR2 SVGAGI, per germline. With 6 bases clipped from V and 1 base from J, the junction kept 5 bases outside the gene matches. The CDR3 nucleotides are TGTGCCAGCAGCCCAGGGGGAGCGAACACTGAAGCTTTCTTT. Residues: CASSPGGANTEAFF.

This chain joins TRBV4-3 and TRBJ2-3; D unresolved. V lost 4 bases, J lost 0 bases, and 17 bases lay in between. Germline loops: CDR1 LGHNA, CDR2 YSLEER. There are 17 residues in the CDR3. The CDR3 protein is CASSPGLSLTSTDTQYF. The CDR3 DNA reads as TGCGCCAGCAGCCCCGGGTTATCCCTCACTAGCACAGATACGCAGTATTTT.

The chain carries TRBV7-2 and TRBJ1-1, with a possible D match to TRBD1 (5 bases). Trimming shortened V by 1 base and J by 4 bases, and 16 bases separated the two germline ends. Germline CDR1 is SGHTA and CDR2 is FQGNSA. The CDR3 runs to 16 residues. The CDR3, as DNA: TGTGCCAGCAGCTTAGTAGGGGTGCGGGGGGGCACTGAAGCTTTCTTT. This gives the protein CASSLVGVRGGTEAFF. The variable domain in full, with the rest retrieved from reference TRBV7-2 and TRBJ1-1, is GAGVSQSPSNKVTEKGKDVELRCDPISGHTALYWYRQSLGQGLEFLIYFQGNSAPDKSGLPSDRFSAERTGGSVSTLTIQRTQQEDSAVYLCASSLVGVRGGTEAFFGQGTRLTVV.

This sequence joins TRBV2 and TRBJ1-2, with a possible D match to TRBD1 (5 bases). Germline V CDR1 and CDR2: SNHLY, FYNNEI. The V and J ends lost 8 bases and 2 bases respectively, with 15 bases between them. The CDR3 sequence is 14 residues long. The CDR3 DNA reads TGTGCCAGCGGAGGGACCGAATTCAACTATGGCTACACCTTC. Translation gives CASGGTEFNYGYTF. Based on the CDR3 plus reference TRBV2 and TRBJ1-2, the full variable domain is EPEVTQTPSHQVTQMGQEVILRCVPISNHLYFYWYRQILGQKVEFLVSFYNNEISEKSEIFDDQFSVERPDGSNFTLKIRSTKLEDSAMYFCASGGTEFNYGYTFGSGTRLTVV.

V gene TRBV15 combines with J gene TRBJ1-1; no definite D call. Germline loops: CDR1 LNHNV, CDR2 YYDKDF (reference sequence). The CDR3 extends over 14 amino acids. V lost 8 bases and J lost 0, with 13 bases in between. CDR3 nucleotide sequence: TGTGCCACCGCGGGCCATTCCATGAACACTGAAGCTTTCTTT. It codes for CATAGHSMNTEAFF.

V gene TRBV28 combines with J gene TRBJ2-1, with TRBD1 as a possible D gene (6 bases). Trimming shortened V by 5 bases and J by 5 bases, and 16 bases separated the two germline ends. The CDR3 loop spans 15 amino acids. Germline CDR1 MDHEN, CDR2 SYDVKM. As DNA, the CDR3 is TGTGCCAGCAGTCCTATCGACTACAGGGACAATGAGCAGTTCTTC. Translated, it gives CASSPIDYRDNEQFF.

This clone was found once. V gene TRBV6-1 combines with J gene TRBJ2-3; D perhaps matches TRBD2 (6 bases). V was trimmed by 3 bases and J by 3 bases, leaving 7 bases between them. The CDR3 is 13 residues long. The germline V gene encodes CDR1 MNHNS and CDR2 SASEGT. Written as DNA, the CDR3 is TGTGCCAGCAGTGATCGGGGGACAGATACGCAGTATTTT. Translation: CASSDRGTDTQYF.

J is TRBJ2-7 and V is TRBV6-1, with a possible D match to TRBD2 (5 bases). The CDR3 is made up of 17 amino acids. Deletions cut 2 bases from V and 0 bases from J, with 17 bases between. Germline CDR1 is MNHNS and CDR2 is SASEGT. In nucleotides, the CDR3 is TGTGCCAGCAGTGAATACGGGGTCACAATCTCCTCCTACGAGCAGTACTTC. Translation: CASSEYGVTISSYEQYF.

This chain joins TRBV18 and TRBJ2-7; maybe TRBD1 (5 bases). CDR1 is KGHSH and CDR2 is LQKENI in the germline V gene. The CDR3 totals 12 residues. Trimming left V 3 bases short and J 5 bases short, with 8 bases between. The CDR3 DNA sequence: TGTGCCAGCTCACCCGACAGTAACGAGCAGTACTTC. Translating it yields CASSPDSNEQYF. The full variable domain, in which reference TRBV18 and TRBJ2-7 provide the parts outside the CDR3, is NAGVMQNPRHLVRRRGQEARLRCSPMKGHSHVYWYRQLPEEGLKFMVYLQKENIIDESGMPKERFSAEFPKEGPSILRIQQVVRGDSAAYFCASSPDSNEQYFGPGTRLTVT.

The V gene is TRBV28, the J gene TRBJ1-1; a possible D gene is TRBD1 (5 bases). This CDR3 comprises 14 residues. Trimming cost V 2 bases and J 1 base, with 8 bases left between them. Looked up from germline, CDR1 is MDHEN and CDR2 is SYDVKM. The CDR3 reads CASSLPGGNTEAFF. The CDR3 DNA follows: TGTGCCAGCAGTTTACCCGGGGGGAACACTGAAGCTTTCTTT.

The V and J genes are TRBV9 and TRBJ2-7, with 10 positions matching TRBD2. This CDR3 has 16 amino acids. V was pared by 4 bases and J by 5 bases, with 12 bases of the junction left unmatched. CDR1 SGDLS and CDR2 YYNGEE come from the germline V gene. DNA for the CDR3: TGTGCCAGCAGCCCTATTCGAGGTAGCGGGAGGCACGAGCAGTACTTC. Translation: CASSPIRGSGRHEQYF.

This clone was detected once. The V call is TRBV2, the J call TRBJ2-7; a possible D gene is TRBD2 (5 bases). This CDR3 spans 14 amino acids. Trimming shortened V by 4 bases and J by 1 base, and 11 bases separated the two germline ends. Germline V CDR1 and CDR2: SNHLY, FYNNEI. Here the CDR3 DNA reads TGTGCCAGCAGTGGATCTAGCTGGTCCTACGAGCAGTACTTC. Translated: CASSGSSWSYEQYF.

This clone appeared a few times. The gene calls are TRBV7-3 and TRBJ2-1, with D possibly being TRBD1 (5 bases). V lost 1 base to trimming and J lost 6 bases, with 19 bases between them. The V gene's germline CDR1 is SGHTA and CDR2 FQGTGA. The CDR3 spans 17 residues. CDR3 in DNA: TGTGCCAGCAGCTTAATTTTGGGCAGGGTTGAAGGCAATGAGCAGTTCTTC. Residues: CASSLILGRVEGNEQFF.

This clone was recorded once. The chain combines TRBV4-2 with TRBJ2-7; a possible D gene is TRBD2 (6 bases). With 0 bases removed from V and 1 base from J, the gap between germline ends came to 19 bases. The germline CDR1 and CDR2 sequences are LGHNA and YNFKEQ. CDR3 size: 18 residues. The CDR3 DNA follows: TGTGCCAGCAGCCAAGATCCCCCGGGGGACCGCCGATCCTACGAGCAGTACTTC. It is translated as CASSQDPPGDRRSYEQYF.

There are a few counts of this clone. The rearrangement joins TRBV7-8 to TRBJ2-7, with D unresolved. V lost 5 bases to trimming and J lost 4 bases, with 9 bases between them. The germline V gene encodes CDR1 SGHVS and CDR2 FQNEAQ. The CDR3 length is 12 residues. CDR3: CASSHLAYEQYF. The CDR3 nucleotides are TGTGCCAGCAGCCATTTAGCTTACGAGCAGTACTTC.

The chain carries TRBV5-4 and TRBJ2-5, with D perhaps TRBD1 or TRBD2 (5 bases each). The DNA end lines up better with TRBJ2-7; the J call may be wrong. Germline V gives CDR1 SGHNT, CDR2 YYREEE (reference sequence). CDR3 size: 13 residues. The CDR3 bases are TGTGCCAGCAGCTTTCTGGGGGACTACGAGCAGTACTTC. Translation: CASSFLGDYEQYF.

The count of this clone is one. The V and J genes are TRBV4-2 and TRBJ2-7, with D possibly being TRBD2 (5 bases). This CDR3 contains 15 residues. CDR1 is LGHNA and CDR2 is YNFKEQ in the germline V gene. Trimming took off 4 bases at V and 0 bases at J, with 13 bases between the two ends. The CDR3 spells CASSRRTGSSYEQYF. CDR3 nucleotide sequence: TGTGCCAGCAGCCGTCGGACTGGGAGCTCCTACGAGCAGTACTTC.